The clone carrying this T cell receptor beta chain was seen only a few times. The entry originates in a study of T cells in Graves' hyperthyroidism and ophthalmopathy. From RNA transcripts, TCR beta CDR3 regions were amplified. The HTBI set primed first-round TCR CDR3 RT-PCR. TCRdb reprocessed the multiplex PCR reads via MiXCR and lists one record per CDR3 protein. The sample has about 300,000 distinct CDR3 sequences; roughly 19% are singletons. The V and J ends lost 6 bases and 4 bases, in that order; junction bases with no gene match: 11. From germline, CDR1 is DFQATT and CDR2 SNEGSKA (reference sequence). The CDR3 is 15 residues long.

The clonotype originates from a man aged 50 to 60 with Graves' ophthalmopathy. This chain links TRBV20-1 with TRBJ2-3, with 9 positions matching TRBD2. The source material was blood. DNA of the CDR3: TGCAGTGCAGGGTGGCCTAGCGGGAAGTCAGATACGCAGTATTTT. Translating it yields CSAGWPSGKSDTQYF.